The 17 T cell receptor beta chains below all came from one sample that was sequenced in a study of CD8 T cells in Susac syndrome (dated by TCRdb to between 2018 and 2021). Libraries were made using the immunoSEQ multiplex PCR assay. RNA was extracted using the RNeasy kit, and about 0.5 to 1 ug of the RNA was reverse transcribed with random hexamers. TCRdb applied fastp at Q25 and MiXCR to the public reads, then kept only in-frame beta chains. Every entry covers one CDR3 protein and lists the most common genes and DNA from its rows. The sample table shows approximately 180,000 distinct CDR3 sequences, and roughly 95% are seen once. The ten largest clonotypes hold around 0.093% of the sample. The sequenced sample consisted of CD4+ T cells from PBMCs. The origin of the receptors is a human donor with multiple sclerosis.

The chain recombines TRBV27 with TRBJ2-3; no definite D call. Germline loops: CDR1 MNHEY, CDR2 SMNVEV (reference sequence). With 4 bases removed from V and 3 bases from J, the gap between germline ends came to 11 bases. This CDR3 contains 14 residues. Written as DNA, the CDR3 is TGTGCCAGCAGTTCCCCCCCGAGGACAGATACGCAGTATTTT. It encodes CASSSPPRTDTQYF.

V gene TRBV9 combines with J gene TRBJ2-3; TRBD2 is a possible D gene (5 bases). The V and J ends lost 3 bases and 1 base respectively, with 12 bases between them. Germline values: CDR1 SGDLS, CDR2 YYNGEE. The CDR3 spans 15 residues. The CDR3 spells CASSATRVGTDTQYF. For the CDR3, the DNA is TGTGCCAGCAGCGCAACTAGAGTTGGCACAGATACGCAGTATTTT.

This chain uses TRBV5-6 with TRBJ1-3, with 9 bases that match TRBD1. Germline CDR1 and CDR2: SGHDT and YYEEEE. The CDR3 totals 17 residues. The V segment lost 4 bases and the J segment 4 bases; nucleotides outside the gene matches: 12. The CDR3 DNA reads as TGTGCCAGCAGCCCACTCCCACAGGGGGCTATAGGAAACACCATATATTTT. This sequence encodes CASSPLPQGAIGNTIYF.

The V call is TRBV12-3 or TRBV12-4, the J call TRBJ1-5; D gene ambiguous. The length of the CDR3 is 13 residues. V dropped 0 bases and J dropped 4 bases, with 4 bases sitting between them. The CDR3 DNA reads TGTGCCAGCAGTTTAGCAGCGAATCAGCCCCAGCATTTT. It specifies CASSLAANQPQHF.

This clonotype was recorded once. The chain uses TRBV6-2 or TRBV6-3 and TRBJ1-1; D is perhaps TRBD1 (5 bases). CDR3 size: 15 residues. Germline assignment: CDR1 MNHEY and CDR2 SVGEGT. V lost 7 bases to trimming and J lost 2 bases, with 17 bases between them. This CDR3 reads CASTVTGRTNTEAFF. DNA for the CDR3: TGTGCCAGCACCGTAACGGGACGTACAAACACTGAAGCTTTCTTT.

The chain uses TRBV20-1 and TRBJ2-7; 11 bases are shared with TRBD2. This CDR3 is 18 amino acids long. The junction had 11 bases not matched to a gene; V was cut back by 1 base and J by 0 bases. CDR1 is DFQATT and CDR2 is SNEGSKA in the germline V gene (reference sequence). As DNA, the CDR3 is TGCAGTGCTAGAGCTGTTATAGCGGGGGGGCCCTTCTCCTACGAGCAGTACTTC. Protein sequence: CSARAVIAGGPFSYEQYF.

This chain joins TRBV19 and TRBJ1-1; D is uncertain. CDR3 length: 14 residues. Trimming cost V 6 bases and J 0 bases, with 11 bases left between them. The germline V gene has CDR1 LNHDA and CDR2 SQIVND (reference sequence). The CDR3 DNA follows: TGTGCCAGTAGCCGAAGTAGGTTGAACACTGAAGCTTTCTTT. Amino acid sequence: CASSRSRLNTEAFF.

The chain joins TRBV6-1 to TRBJ2-1, with unresolved D. V was clipped by 4 bases and J by 4 bases, with 17 bases between them. The length of the CDR3 is 16 residues. The germline V gene has CDR1 MNHNS and CDR2 SASEGT. The CDR3: CASSGRSELRYNEQFF. In DNA form, the CDR3 reads TGTGCCAGCAGTGGTCGAAGCGAGCTCCGGTACAATGAGCAGTTCTTC.

The chain is built from TRBV9 and TRBJ1-6; D unclear. Trimming took 4 bases from V and 4 from J, leaving 9 bases between them. The CDR3 loop spans 14 amino acids. Germline CDR1 SGDLS, CDR2 YYNGEE. The CDR3 is CASSNGEYNSPLHF. The CDR3 DNA follows: TGTGCCAGCAGCAACGGAGAGTATAATTCACCCCTCCACTTT.

The rearrangement uses TRBV12-3 or TRBV12-4 and TRBJ2-7; 7 bases line up with TRBD1. The V gene end was trimmed by 1 base and the J gene end by 6 bases; junction bases not matched to a gene: 3. The CDR3 spans 13 residues. Written as DNA, the CDR3 is TGTGCCAGCAGTTTAGTACAGGGGATCGAGCAGTACTTC. Translation: CASSLVQGIEQYF.

CDR3 sequence (DNA): TGTGCCAGCAGCCCCGGACTAGCGGGGGGGCGAGAGACCCAGTACTTC. Its protein product is CASSPGLAGGRETQYF. The chain carries TRBV12-3 or TRBV12-4 and TRBJ2-5, with TRBD2 matching 15 bases. The length of the CDR3 is 16 residues. Trimming removed 6 bases from V and 4 bases from J; junction bases left unmatched: 6.

The V and J genes are TRBV29-1 and TRBJ1-1; perhaps TRBD1 as D (6 bases). Looked up from germline, CDR1 is SQVTM and CDR2 is ANQGSEA. Between the trimmed V and J ends, which lost 7 bases and 5 bases, there was a span of 11 bases. The CDR3 runs 11 residues. CDR3 in DNA: TGCAGCGGTGTGACAGGAACTGAAGCTTTCTTT. Residues: CSGVTGTEAFF. The full variable domain, with the rest looked up from reference TRBV29-1 and TRBJ1-1, is SAVISQKPSRDICQRGTSLTIQCQVDSQVTMMFWYRQQPGQSLTLIATANQGSEATYESGFVIDKFPISRPNLTFSTLTVSNMSPEDSSIYLCSGVTGTEAFFGQGTRLTVV.

This clonotype has only one observation. The chain links TRBV20-1 to TRBJ2-1, with D tentatively TRBD1 (6 bases). Germline V gives CDR1 DFQATT, CDR2 SNEGSKA (reference sequence). The CDR3 has 11 amino acids. The CDR3 spells CTAGVRNEQFF. For the CDR3, the DNA is TGCACTGCAGGGGTAAGAAATGAGCAGTTCTTC.

This rearrangement joins TRBV10-3 to TRBJ2-5; 7 nucleotides line up with TRBD2. Trimming took 6 bases from V and 3 from J; bases not matched to a gene: 7. The CDR3 consists of 14 residues. The V gene's germline CDR1 is ENHRY and CDR2 SYGVKD. The CDR3 protein is CAISGEGREETQYF. The CDR3 DNA reads TGTGCCATCAGCGGAGAGGGGAGGGAAGAGACCCAGTACTTC.

V gene TRBV12-3 or TRBV12-4 combines with J gene TRBJ1-5; D remains unclear. The CDR3 length is 14 residues. Trimming removed 6 bases at V and 3 bases at J, with 12 bases between. CDR3 in DNA: TGTGCCAGCAGCTACTCTTGGCCCAATCAGCCCCAGCATTTT. Translating it yields CASSYSWPNQPQHF.

The chain uses TRBV6-6 and TRBJ2-2, with TRBD2 matching 7 bases. In germline, CDR1 is MNHNY, CDR2 SVGAGI (reference sequence). Trimming at V came to 6 bases and at J to 5 bases, leaving 12 bases not matched to a gene. The CDR3 contains 16 residues. CDR3 region: CASSLAVTGGTGELFF. CDR3 in DNA: TGTGCCAGCAGCCTCGCTGTGACGGGGGGTACCGGGGAGCTGTTTTTT.

This chain links TRBV12-5 with TRBJ2-1; weak D call: TRBD2 (5 bases). Trimming took 6 bases from V and 8 from J, leaving 20 bases between them. The CDR3 totals 15 residues. Germline V gene lookup returns CDR1 LGHNT and CDR2 FRNRAP. The CDR3 coding sequence is TGTGCTAGTGGACTCCACCATTTACTAGGGTATGAGCAGTTCTTC. Translation: CASGLHHLLGYEQFF.